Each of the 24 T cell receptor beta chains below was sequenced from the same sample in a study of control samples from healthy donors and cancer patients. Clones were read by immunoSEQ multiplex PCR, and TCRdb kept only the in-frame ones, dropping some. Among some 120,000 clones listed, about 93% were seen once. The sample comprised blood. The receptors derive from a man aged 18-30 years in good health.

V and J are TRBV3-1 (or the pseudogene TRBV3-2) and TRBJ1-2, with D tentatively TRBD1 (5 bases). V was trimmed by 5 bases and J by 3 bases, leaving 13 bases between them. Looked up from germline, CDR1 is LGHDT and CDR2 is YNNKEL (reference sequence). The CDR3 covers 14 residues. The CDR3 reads CASSDSPRDYGYTF. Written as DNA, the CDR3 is TGTGCCAGCAGCGACAGCCCTAGGGACTATGGCTACACCTTC.

This chain's CDR3 is CATSAGQGVRQPQHF. In DNA form, the CDR3 reads TGTGCCACCAGCGCCGGACAGGGGGTACGTCAGCCCCAGCATTTT. This chain uses TRBV15 with TRBJ1-5; 10 bases line up with TRBD1. In germline, CDR1 is LNHNV, CDR2 YYDKDF (reference sequence). The CDR3 runs 15 residues. J gave up 6 bases and V 5 bases, and 7 bases lay outside the gene matches.

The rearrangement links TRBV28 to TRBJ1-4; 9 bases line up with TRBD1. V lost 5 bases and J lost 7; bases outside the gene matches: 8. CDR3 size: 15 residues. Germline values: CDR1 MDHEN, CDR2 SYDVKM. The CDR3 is CASSPPTGGSEKLFF. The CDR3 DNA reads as TGTGCCAGCAGTCCCCCGACAGGGGGGAGTGAAAAACTGTTTTTT.

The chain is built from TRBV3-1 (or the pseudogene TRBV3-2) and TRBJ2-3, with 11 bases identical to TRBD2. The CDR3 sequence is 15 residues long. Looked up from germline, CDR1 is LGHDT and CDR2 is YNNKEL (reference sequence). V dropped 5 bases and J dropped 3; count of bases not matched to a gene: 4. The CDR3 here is CASSTRTSGTDTQYF. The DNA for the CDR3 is TGTGCCAGCAGCACCCGGACTAGCGGGACAGATACGCAGTATTTT.

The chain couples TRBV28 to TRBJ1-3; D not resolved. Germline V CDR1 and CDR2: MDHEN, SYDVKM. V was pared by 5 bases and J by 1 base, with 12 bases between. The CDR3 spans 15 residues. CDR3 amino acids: CASSRTAGSGNTIYF. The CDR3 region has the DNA TGTGCCAGCAGTAGGACCGCGGGTTCTGGAAACACCATATATTTT.

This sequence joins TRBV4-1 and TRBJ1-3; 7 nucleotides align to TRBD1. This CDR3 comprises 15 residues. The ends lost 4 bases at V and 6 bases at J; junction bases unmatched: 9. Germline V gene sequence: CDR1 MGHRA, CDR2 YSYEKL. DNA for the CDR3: TGCGCCAGCAGCCCCCAGGGGGGACCGGAAAACACCATATATTTT. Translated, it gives CASSPQGGPENTIYF.

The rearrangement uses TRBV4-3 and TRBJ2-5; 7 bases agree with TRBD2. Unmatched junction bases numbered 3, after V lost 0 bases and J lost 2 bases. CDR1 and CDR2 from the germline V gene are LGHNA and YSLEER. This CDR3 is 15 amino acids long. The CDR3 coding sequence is TGCGCCAGCAGCCAAGAGGGGACTACTCAAGAGACCCAGTACTTC. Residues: CASSQEGTTQETQYF.

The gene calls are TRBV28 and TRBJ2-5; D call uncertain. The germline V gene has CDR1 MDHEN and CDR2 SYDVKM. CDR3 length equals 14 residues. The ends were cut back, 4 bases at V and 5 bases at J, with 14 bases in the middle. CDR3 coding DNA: TGTGCCAGCAGTTATGGCAGGCCCCAGGAGACCCAGTACTTC. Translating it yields CASSYGRPQETQYF.

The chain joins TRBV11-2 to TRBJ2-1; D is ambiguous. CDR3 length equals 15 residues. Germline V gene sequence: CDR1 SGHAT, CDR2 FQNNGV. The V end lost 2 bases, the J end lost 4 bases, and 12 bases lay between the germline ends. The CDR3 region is CASSLNGFGYNEQFF. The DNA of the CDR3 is TGTGCCAGCAGCTTAAATGGCTTCGGGTACAATGAGCAGTTCTTC. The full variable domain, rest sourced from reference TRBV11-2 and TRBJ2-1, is EAGVAQSPRYKIIEKRQSVAFWCNPISGHATLYWYQQILGQGPKLLIQFQNNGVVDDSQLPKDRFSAERLKGVDSTLKIQPAKLEDSAVYLCASSLNGFGYNEQFFGPGTRLTVL.

In DNA form, the CDR3 reads TGTGCCAGCAGCCATCAAGTCGGACGACAGTACTTC. It yields the protein CASSHQVGRQYF. This rearrangement joins TRBV5-6 to TRBJ2-5; D unresolved. Trimming left V 4 bases short and J 11 bases short, with 15 bases between. This CDR3 is built from 12 residues. Germline lookup yields CDR1 SGHDT and CDR2 YYEEEE.

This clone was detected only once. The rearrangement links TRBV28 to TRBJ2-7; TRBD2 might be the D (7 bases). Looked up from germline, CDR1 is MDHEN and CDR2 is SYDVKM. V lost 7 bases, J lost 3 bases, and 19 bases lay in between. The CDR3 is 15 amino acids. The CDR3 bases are TGTGCCAGCACCCCTACCGGGGGGCTTGGCTACGAGCAGTACGTC. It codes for CASTPTGGLGYEQYV.

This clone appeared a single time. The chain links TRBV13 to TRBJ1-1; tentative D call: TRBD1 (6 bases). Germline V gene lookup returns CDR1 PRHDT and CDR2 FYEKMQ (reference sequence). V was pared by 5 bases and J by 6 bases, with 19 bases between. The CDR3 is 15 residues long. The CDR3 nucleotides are TGTGCCAGCAGCCCTCCGGGGGGCGAATTGGCTGAAGCTTTCTTT. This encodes CASSPPGGELAEAFF.

The CDR3 reads CAATGTGRDEQYF. Written as DNA, the CDR3 is TGTGCGGCGACCGGGACAGGGAGGGACGAGCAGTACTTC. The chain recombines TRBV30 with TRBJ2-7; the match to TRBD1 covers 9 bases. The CDR3 is 13 amino acids. Germline CDR1 and CDR2: GTSNPN and SVGIG (reference sequence).

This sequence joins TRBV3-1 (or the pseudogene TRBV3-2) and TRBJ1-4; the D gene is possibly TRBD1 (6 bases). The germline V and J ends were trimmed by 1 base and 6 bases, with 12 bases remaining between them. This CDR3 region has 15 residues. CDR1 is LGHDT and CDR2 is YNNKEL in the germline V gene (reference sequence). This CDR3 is CASSQARGTYEKLFF. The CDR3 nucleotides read TGTGCCAGCAGCCAAGCTCGCGGGACATATGAAAAACTGTTTTTT.

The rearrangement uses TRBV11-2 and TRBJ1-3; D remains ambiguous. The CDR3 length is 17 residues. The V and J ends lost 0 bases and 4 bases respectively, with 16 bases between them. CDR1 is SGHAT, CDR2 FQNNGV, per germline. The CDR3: CASSLESSRLGGNTIYF. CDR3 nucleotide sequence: TGTGCCAGCAGCTTAGAATCGTCCAGGTTGGGGGGAAACACCATATATTTT.

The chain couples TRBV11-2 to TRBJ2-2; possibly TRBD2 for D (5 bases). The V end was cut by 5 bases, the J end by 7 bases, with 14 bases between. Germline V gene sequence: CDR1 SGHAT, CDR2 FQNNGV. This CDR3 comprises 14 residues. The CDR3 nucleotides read TGTGCCAGCAGCCCGCGGCGGGTATACGGGGAGCTGTTTTTT. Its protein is CASSPRRVYGELFF.

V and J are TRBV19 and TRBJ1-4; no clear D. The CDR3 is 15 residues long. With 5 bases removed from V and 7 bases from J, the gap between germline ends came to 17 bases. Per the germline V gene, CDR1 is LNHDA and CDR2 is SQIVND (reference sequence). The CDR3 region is CASSQKVAGSEKLFF. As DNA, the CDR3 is TGTGCCAGTAGTCAGAAGGTTGCAGGAAGTGAAAAACTGTTTTTT.

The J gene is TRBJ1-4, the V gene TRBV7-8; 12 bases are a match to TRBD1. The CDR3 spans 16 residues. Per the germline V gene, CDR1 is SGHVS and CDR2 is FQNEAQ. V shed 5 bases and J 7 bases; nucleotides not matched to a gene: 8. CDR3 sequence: CASSQPGQGAGEKLFF. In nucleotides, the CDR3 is TGTGCCAGCAGCCAGCCGGGACAGGGGGCTGGTGAAAAACTGTTTTTT.

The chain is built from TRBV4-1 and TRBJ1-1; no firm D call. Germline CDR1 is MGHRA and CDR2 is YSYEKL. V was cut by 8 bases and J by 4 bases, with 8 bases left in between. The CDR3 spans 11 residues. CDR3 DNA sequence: TGCGCCAGCGGCGGACCCACTGAAGCTTTCTTT. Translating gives CASGGPTEAFF.

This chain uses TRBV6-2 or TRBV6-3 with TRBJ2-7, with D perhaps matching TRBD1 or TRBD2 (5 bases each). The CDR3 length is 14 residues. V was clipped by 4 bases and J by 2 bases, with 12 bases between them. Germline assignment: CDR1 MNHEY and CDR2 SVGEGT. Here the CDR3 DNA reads TGTGCCAGCAGTTCCCCTCGGGGCCCCTACGAGCAGTACGTC. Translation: CASSSPRGPYEQYV.

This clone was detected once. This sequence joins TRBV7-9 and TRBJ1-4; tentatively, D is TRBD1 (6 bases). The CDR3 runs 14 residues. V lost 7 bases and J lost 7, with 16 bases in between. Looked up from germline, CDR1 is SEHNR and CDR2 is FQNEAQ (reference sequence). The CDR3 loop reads CASNPGGAVEKLFF. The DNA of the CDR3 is TGTGCCAGCAACCCCGGGGGGGCAGTTGAAAAACTGTTTTTT.

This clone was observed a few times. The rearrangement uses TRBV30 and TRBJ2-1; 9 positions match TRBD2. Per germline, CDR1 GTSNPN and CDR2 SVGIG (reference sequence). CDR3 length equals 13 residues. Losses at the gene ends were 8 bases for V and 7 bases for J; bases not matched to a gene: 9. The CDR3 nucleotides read TGTGCCGAGAGGGGACTAGCCCCTAATGAGCAGTTCTTC. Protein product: CAERGLAPNEQFF.

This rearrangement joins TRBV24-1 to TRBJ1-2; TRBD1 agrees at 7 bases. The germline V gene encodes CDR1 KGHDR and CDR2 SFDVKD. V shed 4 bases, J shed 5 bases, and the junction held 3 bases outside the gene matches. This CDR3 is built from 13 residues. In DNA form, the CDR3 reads TGTGCCACCAGTGACGTCAGGGGGTATGGCTACACCTTC. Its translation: CATSDVRGYGYTF.

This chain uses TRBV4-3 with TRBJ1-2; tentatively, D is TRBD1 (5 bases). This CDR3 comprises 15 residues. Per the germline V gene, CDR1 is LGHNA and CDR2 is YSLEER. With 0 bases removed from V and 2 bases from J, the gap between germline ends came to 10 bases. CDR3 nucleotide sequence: TGCGCCAGCAGCCAAGATTTCGACAGAAACTATGGCTACACCTTC. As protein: CASSQDFDRNYGYTF.